These 26 T cell receptor beta chains were sequenced from one sample in a study of identical twins. TCRdb used MiXCR to reprocess the 5' RACE reads, holding one entry per CDR3 protein. The sample carries 500,000 to 650,000 distinct CDR3 sequences, around 22% recorded once. These same data were also listed under a study on yellow fever vaccine responses in identical twins.

Material for sequencing was CD4+ T cells sorted from blood. All receptors come from a woman between 18 and 29 years old in good health.

The V gene is TRBV7-9, the J gene TRBJ2-5, with 9 bases matching TRBD1. Germline V gives CDR1 SEHNR, CDR2 FQNEAQ (reference sequence). The CDR3 extends over 14 amino acids. Trimming at V came to 1 base and at J to 5 bases, leaving 2 bases not matched to a gene. The CDR3 coding sequence is TGTGCCAGCAGCTTAGAACAGGGGGCTGAGACCCAGTACTTC. Amino acids: CASSLEQGAETQYF.

This clonotype showed up just a few times. The rearrangement links TRBV29-1 to TRBJ2-3; TRBD1 or TRBD2 may be the D gene (5 bases each). The CDR3 is made up of 16 amino acids. Germline V gene sequence: CDR1 SQVTM, CDR2 ANQGSEA. Trimming stripped 6 bases from V and 3 bases from J, with 22 bases between. The CDR3 sequence: CSVAGVGGLTTDTQYF. CDR3 sequence (DNA): TGCAGCGTGGCCGGGGTTGGGGGTCTAACTACAGATACGCAGTATTTT.

This clonotype was detected a few times. The gene calls are TRBV6-2 or TRBV6-3 and TRBJ2-1, with 9 bases aligning to TRBD2. V gave up 6 bases and J gave up 4 bases; unmatched junction bases: 4. Germline CDR1 reads MNHEY; CDR2 reads SVGEGT. The CDR3 sequence is 14 residues long. Written as DNA, the CDR3 is TGTGCCAGCAGATCGACTAGCGGATACAATGAGCAGTTCTTC. Its protein is CASRSTSGYNEQFF.

This clonotype was seen a handful of times. The V and J genes are TRBV6-2 or TRBV6-3 and TRBJ2-2, with unresolved D. The CDR3 is 13 residues long. V dropped 2 bases and J dropped 2 bases, with 3 bases sitting between them. Germline V gene lookup returns CDR1 MNHEY and CDR2 SVGEGT. In nucleotides, the CDR3 is TGTGCCAGCAGTTACGTTAACACCGGGGAGCTGTTTTTT. This gives the protein CASSYVNTGELFF.

The rearrangement links TRBV4-1 to TRBJ2-7, with TRBD1 as a possible D gene (5 bases). CDR1 and CDR2 from the germline V gene are MGHRA and YSYEKL. V lost 0 bases to trimming and J lost 6 bases, with 9 bases between them. This CDR3 has 13 amino acids. The CDR3 region is CASSQEVGLEQYV. CDR3 in DNA: TGCGCCAGCAGCCAAGAGGTGGGGCTCGAGCAGTACGTC.

This sequence joins TRBV7-9 and TRBJ1-4, with D uncertain. Trimming removed 5 bases from V and 8 bases from J, with 15 bases in between. CDR3 length: 14 amino acids. Germline V gene lookup returns CDR1 SEHNR and CDR2 FQNEAQ (reference sequence). This chain's CDR3 is CASSRGAEEEKLFF. The CDR3 DNA follows: TGTGCCAGCAGCAGAGGAGCGGAGGAAGAAAAACTGTTTTTT.

The J gene is TRBJ2-1, the V gene TRBV2; 8 positions match TRBD1. Germline V gene lookup returns CDR1 SNHLY and CDR2 FYNNEI. The CDR3 is 12 residues long. V was clipped by 4 bases and J by 15 bases; unmatched bases: 8. The DNA for the CDR3 is TGTGCCAGCAGTGTAGTACAGGGGGATCGGTTCTTC. It codes for CASSVVQGDRFF.

The chain recombines TRBV3-1 with TRBJ1-6; tentative D call: TRBD1 (5 bases). The V gene lost 0 bases and the J gene lost 7 bases, with 10 bases spanning the gap. Germline CDR1 is LGHDT and CDR2 is YNNKEL (reference sequence). This CDR3 region has 15 residues. The CDR3 DNA follows: TGTGCCAGCAGCCAAGAACAGGCCCCGAATTCACCCCTCCACTTT. Its translation is CASSQEQAPNSPLHF.

The rearrangement joins TRBV15 to TRBJ2-3, with TRBD2 matching 7 bases. The CDR3 totals 15 residues. In germline, CDR1 is LNHNV, CDR2 YYDKDF (reference sequence). Germline trimming cut 1 base from V and 5 bases from J; bases unmatched to any gene: 6. The chain's CDR3 is CATSRAAGPGDTQYF. In DNA, the CDR3 is TGTGCCACCAGCAGAGCAGCGGGGCCAGGAGATACGCAGTATTTT.

The genes are TRBV10-2 and TRBJ2-7, with a possible D match to TRBD2 (6 bases). V was clipped by 4 bases and J by 4 bases, with 17 bases between them. Germline CDR1 reads WSHSY; CDR2 reads SAAADI. This CDR3 contains 15 residues. The CDR3 DNA reads TGCGCCAGCAGTGGGTTGGGGGGTGCCGCTTACGAGCAGTACTTC. This codes for CASSGLGGAAYEQYF.

This clonotype was picked up a small number of times. This sequence joins TRBV5-1 and TRBJ1-6; tentatively, D is TRBD1 (6 bases). The CDR3 extends over 15 amino acids. Germline values: CDR1 SGHRS, CDR2 YFSETQ. Deletions cut 3 bases from V and 6 bases from J, with 13 bases between. This CDR3 is CASSSDSTVNSPLHF. CDR3 nucleotides: TGCGCCAGCAGCTCGGACAGTACCGTTAATTCACCCCTCCACTTT.

This clonotype showed up many times. V gene TRBV3-1 combines with J gene TRBJ1-3; no firm D call. CDR3 length: 15 residues. Germline CDR1 LGHDT, CDR2 YNNKEL (reference sequence). Trimming took off 4 bases at V and 0 bases at J, with 10 bases between the two ends. The CDR3 protein is CASSRGAFSGNTIYF. Here the CDR3 DNA reads TGTGCCAGCAGCCGTGGAGCCTTCTCTGGAAACACCATATATTTT.

The chain uses TRBV20-1 and TRBJ2-1; D gene uncertain. V gave up 0 bases and J gave up 0 bases, with 12 bases separating them. Germline-derived CDR1 and CDR2 are DFQATT and SNEGSKA (reference sequence). This CDR3 has 16 residues. The CDR3 DNA reads TGCAGTGCTAGAGATATGACGCCTAGCTCCTACAATGAGCAGTTCTTC. Its protein product is CSARDMTPSSYNEQFF.

There are a few counts of this clonotype. CDR3 residues: CASSLDYRSSSGNTIYF. CDR3 DNA: TGCGCCAGCAGCTTGGACTACAGGTCATCCTCTGGAAACACCATATATTTT. The V and J genes are TRBV5-1 and TRBJ1-3; D is perhaps TRBD1 (5 bases). The germline CDR1 and CDR2 sequences are SGHRS and YFSETQ. The CDR3 is made up of 17 amino acids. Trimming took off 0 bases at V and 0 bases at J, with 13 bases between the two ends.

There are a few counts of this clonotype. The J gene is TRBJ2-1, the V gene TRBV11-2; 10 bases match TRBD2. The CDR3 sequence is 19 residues long. Losses at the gene ends were 5 bases for V and 0 bases for J; bases not matched to a gene: 13. Germline V CDR1 and CDR2: SGHAT, FQNNGV. The CDR3 protein is CASSETGTSASSSYNEQFF. In DNA form, the CDR3 reads TGTGCCAGCAGCGAAACCGGGACTAGCGCGAGTAGCTCCTACAATGAGCAGTTCTTC. The whole variable domain, filled in from reference TRBV11-2 and TRBJ2-1, reads EAGVAQSPRYKIIEKRQSVAFWCNPISGHATLYWYQQILGQGPKLLIQFQNNGVVDDSQLPKDRFSAERLKGVDSTLKIQPAKLEDSAVYLCASSETGTSASSSYNEQFFGPGTRLTVL.

This clonotype was picked up a small number of times. The chain is built from TRBV5-1 and TRBJ2-5, with D maybe TRBD2 (5 bases). This CDR3 is built from 16 residues. Trimming removed 4 bases from V and 0 bases from J, with 16 bases in between. The germline V gene encodes CDR1 SGHRS and CDR2 YFSETQ. The CDR3 DNA reads as TGCGCCAGCAGCGCCCTCGACAAACTAGACCAAGAGACCCAGTACTTC. Amino acid sequence: CASSALDKLDQETQYF.

This clonotype was picked up a small number of times. The V and J genes are TRBV5-1 and TRBJ2-1, with D unresolved. This CDR3 has 17 residues. Germline assignment: CDR1 SGHRS and CDR2 YFSETQ. V was clipped by 1 base and J by 0 bases, with 14 bases between them. CDR3 sequence reads: CASSLLVVKFSYNEQFF. The CDR3 DNA is TGCGCCAGCAGCTTGCTGGTCGTCAAGTTCTCCTACAATGAGCAGTTCTTC.

The table lists this clonotype with a few counts. This chain uses TRBV4-1 with TRBJ2-7, with TRBD1 as a possible D gene (6 bases). Germline CDR1 and CDR2: MGHRA and YSYEKL. Trimming took off 5 bases at V and 3 bases at J, with 14 bases between the two ends. CDR3 length equals 14 residues. The CDR3 reads CASSNRDNFYEQYF. DNA for the CDR3: TGCGCCAGCAGCAACCGGGACAATTTCTACGAGCAGTACTTC.

Only a few counts were recorded for this clonotype. The chain links TRBV25-1 to TRBJ2-2; no clear D. Germline V CDR1 and CDR2: MGHDK, SYGVNS. The CDR3 has 14 residues. V lost 6 bases, J lost 0 bases, and 8 bases lay in between. CDR3 amino acids: CASRDTANTGELFF. The CDR3 DNA follows: TGTGCCAGCAGAGATACGGCGAACACCGGGGAGCTGTTTTTT. Drawing the rest from reference TRBV25-1 and TRBJ2-2, the complete variable domain is EADIYQTPRYLVIGTGKKITLECSQTMGHDKMYWYQQDPGMELHLIHYSYGVNSTEKGDLSSESTVSRIRTEHFPLTLESARPSHTSQYLCASRDTANTGELFFGEGSRLTVL.

The genes are TRBV6-1 and TRBJ2-5; D unclear. Trimming shortened V by 6 bases and J by 9 bases, and 20 bases separated the two germline ends. This CDR3 is built from 14 residues. The germline V gene encodes CDR1 MNHNS and CDR2 SASEGT. The CDR3 spells CASRSGRQVRSQYF. As DNA, the CDR3 is TGTGCCAGCAGGTCCGGGCGTCAGGTCAGGTCCCAGTACTTC.

This clonotype turned up a few times. This chain links TRBV10-3 with TRBJ2-1; possible D gene TRBD2, 5 bases. Germline V gene lookup returns CDR1 ENHRY and CDR2 SYGVKD. V was pared by 4 bases and J by 5 bases, with 12 bases between. The CDR3 is 14 residues long. The CDR3 nucleotides read TGTGCCATCAGTGCGCGGGTTCAGGACAATGAGCAGTTCTTC. Its protein product is CAISARVQDNEQFF.

This clonotype showed up many times. The chain is built from TRBV5-1 and TRBJ2-7, with 7 bases that match TRBD1. Germline CDR1 is SGHRS and CDR2 is YFSETQ. V was clipped by 5 bases and J by 1 base; unmatched bases: 9. This CDR3 contains 15 residues. The CDR3 sequence is CASRPGTVGSYEQYF. The CDR3 region has the DNA TGCGCCAGCAGACCCGGGACAGTGGGATCCTACGAGCAGTACTTC.

This chain connects TRBV10-2 to TRBJ2-5, with 8 bases that match TRBD2. The CDR3 spans 17 residues. Germline V CDR1 and CDR2: WSHSY, SAAADI. J lost 3 bases, V lost 7 bases, and 16 bases had no gene match. CDR3 bases: TGCGCCAGCATGGGCTCATTCCTTAGCGGGGAAAAAGAGACCCAGTACTTC. Translation gives CASMGSFLSGEKETQYF.

V gene TRBV18 combines with J gene TRBJ2-5; 12 positions match TRBD2. The CDR3 contains 15 residues. Per the germline V gene, CDR1 is KGHSH and CDR2 is LQKENI. V gave up 6 bases and J gave up 5 bases; unmatched junction bases: 7. CDR3 in DNA: TGTGCCAGCTCTCCGACTAGCGGGGGTATTGAGACCCAGTACTTC. Protein: CASSPTSGGIETQYF.

This clonotype has only a few counts. The V gene is TRBV28, the J gene TRBJ1-2; TRBD1 might be the D (5 bases). Germline V gene sequence: CDR1 MDHEN, CDR2 SYDVKM. V shed 3 bases and J shed 7 bases, with 12 bases lying between them. This CDR3 region has 13 residues. The CDR3 sequence is CASSFVQGGGYTF. CDR3 bases: TGTGCCAGCAGTTTCGTGCAGGGCGGTGGCTACACCTTC.

This clonotype was observed a few times. The rearrangement joins TRBV18 to TRBJ2-5; D gene uncertain. Germline V gene sequence: CDR1 KGHSH, CDR2 LQKENI. The CDR3 has 14 residues. Trimming removed 1 base from V and 4 bases from J, with 10 bases in between. In nucleotides, the CDR3 is TGTGCCAGCTCACCACAGGGCCACTTAGAGACCCAGTACTTC. The encoded protein is CASSPQGHLETQYF.